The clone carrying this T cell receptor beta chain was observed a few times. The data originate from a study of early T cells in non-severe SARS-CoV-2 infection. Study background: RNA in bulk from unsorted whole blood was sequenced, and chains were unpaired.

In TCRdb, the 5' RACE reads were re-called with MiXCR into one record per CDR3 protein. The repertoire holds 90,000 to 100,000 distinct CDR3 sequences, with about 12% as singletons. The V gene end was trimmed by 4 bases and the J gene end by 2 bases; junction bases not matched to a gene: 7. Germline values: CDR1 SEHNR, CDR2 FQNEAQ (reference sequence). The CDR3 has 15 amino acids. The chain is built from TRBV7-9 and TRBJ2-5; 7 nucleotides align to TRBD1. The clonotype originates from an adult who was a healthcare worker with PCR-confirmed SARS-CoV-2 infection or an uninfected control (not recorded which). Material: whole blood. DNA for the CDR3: TGTGCCAGCAGCTCCCGGGACAGACTACAAGAGACCCAGTACTTC. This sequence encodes CASSSRDRLQETQYF.